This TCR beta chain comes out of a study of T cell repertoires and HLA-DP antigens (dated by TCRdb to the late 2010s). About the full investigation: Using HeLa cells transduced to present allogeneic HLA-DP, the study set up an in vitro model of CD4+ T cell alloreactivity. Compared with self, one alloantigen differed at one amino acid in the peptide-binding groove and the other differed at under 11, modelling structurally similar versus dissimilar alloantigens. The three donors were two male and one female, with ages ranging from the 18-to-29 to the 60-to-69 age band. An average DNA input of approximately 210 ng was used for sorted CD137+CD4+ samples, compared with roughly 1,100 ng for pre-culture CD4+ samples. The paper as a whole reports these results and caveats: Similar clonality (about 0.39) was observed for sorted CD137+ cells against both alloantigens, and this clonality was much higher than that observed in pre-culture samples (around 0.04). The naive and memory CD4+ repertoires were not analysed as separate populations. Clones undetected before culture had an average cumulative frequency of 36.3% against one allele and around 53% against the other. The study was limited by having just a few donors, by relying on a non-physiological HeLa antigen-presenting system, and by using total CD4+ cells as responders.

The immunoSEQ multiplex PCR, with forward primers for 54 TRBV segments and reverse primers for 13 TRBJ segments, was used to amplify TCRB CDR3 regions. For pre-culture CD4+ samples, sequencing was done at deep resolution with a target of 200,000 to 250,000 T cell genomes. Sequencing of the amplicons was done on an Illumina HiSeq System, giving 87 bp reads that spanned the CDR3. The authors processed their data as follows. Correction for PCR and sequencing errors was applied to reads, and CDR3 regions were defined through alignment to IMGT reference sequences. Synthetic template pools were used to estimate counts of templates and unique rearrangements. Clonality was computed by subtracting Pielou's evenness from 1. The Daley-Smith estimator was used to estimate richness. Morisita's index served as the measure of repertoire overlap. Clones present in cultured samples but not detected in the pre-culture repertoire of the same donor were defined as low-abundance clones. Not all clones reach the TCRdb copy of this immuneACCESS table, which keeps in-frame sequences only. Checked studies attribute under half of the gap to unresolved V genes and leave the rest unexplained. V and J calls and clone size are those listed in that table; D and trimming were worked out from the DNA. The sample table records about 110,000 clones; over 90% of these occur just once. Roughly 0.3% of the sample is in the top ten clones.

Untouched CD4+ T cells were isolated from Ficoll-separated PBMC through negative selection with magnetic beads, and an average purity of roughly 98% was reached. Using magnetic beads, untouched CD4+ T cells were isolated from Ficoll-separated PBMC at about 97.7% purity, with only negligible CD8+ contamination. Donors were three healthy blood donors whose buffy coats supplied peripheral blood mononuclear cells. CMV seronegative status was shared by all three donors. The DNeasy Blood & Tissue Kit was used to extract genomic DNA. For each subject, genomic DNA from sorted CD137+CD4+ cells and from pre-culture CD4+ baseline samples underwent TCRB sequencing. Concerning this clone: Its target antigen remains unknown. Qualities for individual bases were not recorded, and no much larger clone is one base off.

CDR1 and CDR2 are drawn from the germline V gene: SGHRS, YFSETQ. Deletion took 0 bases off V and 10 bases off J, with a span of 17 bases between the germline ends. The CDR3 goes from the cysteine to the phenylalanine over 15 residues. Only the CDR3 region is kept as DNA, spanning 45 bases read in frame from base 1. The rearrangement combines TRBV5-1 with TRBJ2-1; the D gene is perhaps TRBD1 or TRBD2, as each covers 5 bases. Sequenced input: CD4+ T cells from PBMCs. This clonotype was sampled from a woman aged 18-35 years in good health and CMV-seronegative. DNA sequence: TGCGCCAGCAGCTTGGAGGGCCGGGACGCAGGAGAGCAGTTCTTC. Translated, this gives CASSLEGRDAGEQFF.